These 3 T cell receptor beta chains were all obtained from the same sample, sequenced in a study of T cell repertoires in ileal Crohn's disease. TCRdb's copy holds only in-frame clones and misses some; the assay was immunoSEQ multiplex PCR. The sample comprises about 60,000 clones, less than 90% of which are singletons, and roughly 1.9% rests with the top ten. Time point defined: neoterminal ileum biopsy at postoperative endoscopy, about 6 months after surgery. The sequenced sample was ileal tissue. These receptor sequences come from an adult with Crohn's disease.

V usage is TRBV19 and J usage is TRBJ1-1, with TRBD1 matching 8 bases. Per germline, CDR1 LNHDA and CDR2 SQIVND (reference sequence). Trimming removed 7 bases from V and 0 bases from J; junction bases left unmatched: 28. The CDR3 has 22 amino acids. The CDR3 here is CASNGATGAPHPDKLMNTEAFF. CDR3 nucleotide sequence: TGTGCCAGTAACGGTGCGACAGGGGCCCCTCACCCCGACAAGCTAATGAACACTGAAGCTTTCTTT.

The chain uses TRBV2 and TRBJ2-7; possible D gene TRBD2, 6 bases. V was shortened by 7 bases and J by 2 bases, with 9 bases between the two germline ends. CDR1 SNHLY and CDR2 FYNNEI come from the germline V gene. The CDR3 has 12 amino acids. In nucleotides, the CDR3 is TGTGCCAGCAAGGGCGGGGCCTACGAGCAGTACGTC. Its protein is CASKGGAYEQYV.

This chain uses TRBV9 with TRBJ2-2, with 7 positions matching TRBD2. The V gene's germline CDR1 is SGDLS and CDR2 YYNGEE. CDR3 length: 14 residues. V shed 6 bases and J 3 bases; nucleotides not matched to a gene: 5. The CDR3 DNA reads as TGTGCCAGCACCTCGGGGGGTCACACCGGGGAGCTGTTTTTT. Amino acid sequence: CASTSGGHTGELFF.